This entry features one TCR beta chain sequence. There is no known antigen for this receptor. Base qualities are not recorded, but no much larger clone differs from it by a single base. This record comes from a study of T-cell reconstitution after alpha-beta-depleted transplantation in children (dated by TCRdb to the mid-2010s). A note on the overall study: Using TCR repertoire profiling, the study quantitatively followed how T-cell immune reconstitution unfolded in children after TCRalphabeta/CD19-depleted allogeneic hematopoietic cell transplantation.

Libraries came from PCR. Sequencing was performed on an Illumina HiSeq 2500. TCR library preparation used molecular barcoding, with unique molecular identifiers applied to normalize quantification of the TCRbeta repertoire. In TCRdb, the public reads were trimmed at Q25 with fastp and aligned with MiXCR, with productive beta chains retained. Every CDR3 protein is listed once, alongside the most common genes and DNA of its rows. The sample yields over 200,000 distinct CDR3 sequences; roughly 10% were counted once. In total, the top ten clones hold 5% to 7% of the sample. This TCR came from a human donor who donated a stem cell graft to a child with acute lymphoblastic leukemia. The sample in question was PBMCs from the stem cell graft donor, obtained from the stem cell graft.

Here the CDR3 is given as CASSENGVANTEAFF. The nucleotide sequence is TGTGCCAGCAGTGAGAATGGGGTTGCAAACACTGAAGCTTTCTTT. In this chain, TRBV6-1 is recombined with TRBJ1-1; the D gene identity is not certain. From cysteine to phenylalanine, the CDR3 is 15 amino acids long. Only the CDR3 region is kept as DNA, spanning 45 bases read in frame from base 1. CDR1 and CDR2 (MNHNS, SASEGT) derive from the germline V gene. Trimming costs V 3 bases and J 2 bases, and their ends lie 13 bases apart.